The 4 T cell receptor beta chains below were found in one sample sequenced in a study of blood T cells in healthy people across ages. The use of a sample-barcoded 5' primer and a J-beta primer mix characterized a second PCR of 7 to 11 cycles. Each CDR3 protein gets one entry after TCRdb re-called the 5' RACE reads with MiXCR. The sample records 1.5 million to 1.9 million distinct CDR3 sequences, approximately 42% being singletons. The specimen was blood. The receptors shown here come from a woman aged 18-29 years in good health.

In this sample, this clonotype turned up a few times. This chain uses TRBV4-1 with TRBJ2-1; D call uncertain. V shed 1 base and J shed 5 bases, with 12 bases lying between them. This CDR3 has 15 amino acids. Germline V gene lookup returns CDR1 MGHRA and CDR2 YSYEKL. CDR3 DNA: TGCGCCAGCAGCCAAGGACACGCCCCGGACAATGAGCAGTTCTTC. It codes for CASSQGHAPDNEQFF.

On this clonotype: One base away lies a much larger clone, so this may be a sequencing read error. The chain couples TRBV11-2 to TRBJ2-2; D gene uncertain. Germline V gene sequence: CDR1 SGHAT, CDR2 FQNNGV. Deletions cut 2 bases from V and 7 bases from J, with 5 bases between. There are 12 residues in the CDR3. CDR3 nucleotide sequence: TGTGCCAGCAGCTTATCACGCGGGGAGCTGTTTTTT. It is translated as CASSLSRGELFF.

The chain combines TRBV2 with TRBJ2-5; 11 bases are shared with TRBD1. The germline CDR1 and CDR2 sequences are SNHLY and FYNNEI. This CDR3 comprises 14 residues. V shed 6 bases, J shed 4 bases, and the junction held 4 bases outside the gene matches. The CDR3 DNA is TGTGCCAGCAGCTGGACAGGGGGCAGAGAGACCCAGTACTTC. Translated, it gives CASSWTGGRETQYF.

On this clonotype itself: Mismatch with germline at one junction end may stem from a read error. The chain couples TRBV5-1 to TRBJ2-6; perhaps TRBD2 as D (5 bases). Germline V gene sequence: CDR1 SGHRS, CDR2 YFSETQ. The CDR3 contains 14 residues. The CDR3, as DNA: TGCACCAGTCATCGGGGATCTGGGGCCAACGTCCTGACTTTC. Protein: CTSHRGSGANVLTF.